This T cell receptor beta chain was documented in a study of beta chain features in type 1 diabetes. Overall study findings and caveats: In all four CD4+ subsets, TCRB CDR3 length was significantly, moderately reduced in type 1 diabetes.

This CDR3 spans 15 amino acids. Trimming took 5 bases from V and 0 from J; bases not matched to a gene: 4. Germline CDR1 and CDR2: MDHEN and SYDVKM. Since all of the isolated RNA was reverse transcribed, expressed TCRB transcripts were what got sequenced. Method: immunoSEQ multiplex PCR; TCRdb's copy keeps in-frame clones and lacks some. The table records more than 150,000 clones, more than 10% of them present only once. To note about this clone: What it binds is unknown.

The sequencing input was central memory CD4+ T cells from blood. The chain recombines TRBV28 with TRBJ2-1, with TRBD1 identical over 7 bases. The clonotype originates from a woman in her late teens or twenties in good health. CDR3 sequence reads: CASSRGGSSYNEQFF. Here the CDR3 DNA reads TGTGCCAGCAGTAGAGGGGGCAGCTCCTACAATGAGCAGTTCTTC.